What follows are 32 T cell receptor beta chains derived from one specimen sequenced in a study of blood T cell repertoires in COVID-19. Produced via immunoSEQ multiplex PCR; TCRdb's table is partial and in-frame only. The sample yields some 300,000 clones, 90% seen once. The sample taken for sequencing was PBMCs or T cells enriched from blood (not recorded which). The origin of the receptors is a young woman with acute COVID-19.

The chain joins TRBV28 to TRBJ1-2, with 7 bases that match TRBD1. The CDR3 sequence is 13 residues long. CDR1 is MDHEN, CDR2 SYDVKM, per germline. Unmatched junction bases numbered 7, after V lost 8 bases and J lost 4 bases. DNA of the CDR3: TGTGCCAGCTTTAACCGGGACAGCTATGGCTACACCTTC. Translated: CASFNRDSYGYTF.

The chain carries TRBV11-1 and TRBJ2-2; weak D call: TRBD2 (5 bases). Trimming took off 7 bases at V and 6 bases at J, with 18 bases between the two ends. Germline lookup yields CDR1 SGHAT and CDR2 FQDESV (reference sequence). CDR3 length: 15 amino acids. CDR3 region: CASMELGSSPGELFF. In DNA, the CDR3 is TGTGCCAGCATGGAGTTGGGGAGTAGTCCCGGGGAGCTGTTTTTT.

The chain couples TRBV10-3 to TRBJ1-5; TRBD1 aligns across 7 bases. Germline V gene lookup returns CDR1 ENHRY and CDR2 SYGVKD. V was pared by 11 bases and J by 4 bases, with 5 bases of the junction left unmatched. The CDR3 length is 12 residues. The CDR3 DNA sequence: TGTGCCGCCACAGGGGAGAATCAGCCCCAGCATTTT. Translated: CAATGENQPQHF.

CDR3: CASSRRQGLNTEAFF. Here the CDR3 DNA reads TGTGCCAGCAGCCGTAGACAGGGGTTGAACACTGAAGCTTTCTTT. The genes are TRBV27 and TRBJ1-1; 8 nucleotides line up with TRBD1. V lost 6 bases, J lost 0 bases, and 6 bases stayed unmatched. Germline V gene sequence: CDR1 MNHEY, CDR2 SMNVEV (reference sequence). The CDR3 runs 15 residues.

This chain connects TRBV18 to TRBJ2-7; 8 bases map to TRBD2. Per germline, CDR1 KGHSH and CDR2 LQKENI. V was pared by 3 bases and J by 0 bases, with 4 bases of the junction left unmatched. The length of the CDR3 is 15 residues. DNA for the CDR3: TGTGCCAGCTCACCGCGTCTAGCGGGCTCCTACGAGCAGTACTTC. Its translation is CASSPRLAGSYEQYF.

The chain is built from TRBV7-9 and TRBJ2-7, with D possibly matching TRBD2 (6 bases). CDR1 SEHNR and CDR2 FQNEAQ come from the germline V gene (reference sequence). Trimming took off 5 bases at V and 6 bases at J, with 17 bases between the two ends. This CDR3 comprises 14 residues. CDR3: CASSHRDWSSEQYF. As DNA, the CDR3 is TGTGCCAGCAGCCACCGGGACTGGAGCTCCGAGCAGTACTTC.

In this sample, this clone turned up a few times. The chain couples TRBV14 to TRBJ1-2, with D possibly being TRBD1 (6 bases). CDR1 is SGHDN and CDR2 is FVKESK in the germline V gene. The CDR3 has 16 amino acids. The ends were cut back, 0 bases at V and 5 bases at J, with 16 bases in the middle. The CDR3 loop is CASSQDPQGRVYGYTF. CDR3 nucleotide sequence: TGTGCCAGCAGCCAAGATCCGCAGGGGCGAGTATATGGCTACACCTTC.

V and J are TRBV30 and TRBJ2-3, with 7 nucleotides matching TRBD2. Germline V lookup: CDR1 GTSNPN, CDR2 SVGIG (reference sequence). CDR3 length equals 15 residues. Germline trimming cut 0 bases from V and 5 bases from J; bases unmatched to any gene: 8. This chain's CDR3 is CAWSVEAGVRDTQYF. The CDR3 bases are TGTGCCTGGAGTGTAGAGGCGGGAGTGAGAGATACGCAGTATTTT.

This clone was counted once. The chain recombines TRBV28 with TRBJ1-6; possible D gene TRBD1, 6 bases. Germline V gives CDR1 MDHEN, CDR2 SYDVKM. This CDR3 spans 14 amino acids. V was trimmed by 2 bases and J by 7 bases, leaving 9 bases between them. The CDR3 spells CASSLVRGNSPLHF. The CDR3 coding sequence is TGTGCCAGCAGTTTAGTCAGGGGCAATTCACCCCTCCACTTT.

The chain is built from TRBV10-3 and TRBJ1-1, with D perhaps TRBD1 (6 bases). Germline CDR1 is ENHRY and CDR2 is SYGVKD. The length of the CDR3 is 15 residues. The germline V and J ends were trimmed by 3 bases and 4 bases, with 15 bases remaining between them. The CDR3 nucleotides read TGTGCCATCAGTGACTCGACAGGTGGTATCACTGAAGCTTTCTTT. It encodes CAISDSTGGITEAFF.

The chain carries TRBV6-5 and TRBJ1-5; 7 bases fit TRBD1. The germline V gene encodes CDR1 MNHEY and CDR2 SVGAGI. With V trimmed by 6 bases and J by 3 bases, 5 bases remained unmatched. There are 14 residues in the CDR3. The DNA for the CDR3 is TGTGCCAGCAGGCCCACAGGGGTCAATCAGCCCCAGCATTTT. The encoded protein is CASRPTGVNQPQHF.

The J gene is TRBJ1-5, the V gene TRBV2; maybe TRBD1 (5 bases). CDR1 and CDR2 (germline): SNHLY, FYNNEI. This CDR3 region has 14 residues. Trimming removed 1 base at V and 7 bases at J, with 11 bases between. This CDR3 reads CASSEEAGRQPQHF. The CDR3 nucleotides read TGTGCCAGCAGTGAAGAGGCGGGGCGACAGCCCCAGCATTTT.

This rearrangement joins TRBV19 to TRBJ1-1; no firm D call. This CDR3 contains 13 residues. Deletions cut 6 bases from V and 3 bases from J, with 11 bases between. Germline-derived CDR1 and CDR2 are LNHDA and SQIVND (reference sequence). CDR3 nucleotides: TGTGCCAGTAGGCCGCACCAGTACACTGAAGCTTTCTTT. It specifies CASRPHQYTEAFF.

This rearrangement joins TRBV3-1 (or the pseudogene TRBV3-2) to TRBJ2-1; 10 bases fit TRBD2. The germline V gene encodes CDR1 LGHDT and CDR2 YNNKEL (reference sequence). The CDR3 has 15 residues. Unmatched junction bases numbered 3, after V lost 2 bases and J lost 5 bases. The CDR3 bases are TGTGCCAGCAGCCAACTAGCGGGAGCAAACAATGAGCAGTTCTTC. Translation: CASSQLAGANNEQFF.

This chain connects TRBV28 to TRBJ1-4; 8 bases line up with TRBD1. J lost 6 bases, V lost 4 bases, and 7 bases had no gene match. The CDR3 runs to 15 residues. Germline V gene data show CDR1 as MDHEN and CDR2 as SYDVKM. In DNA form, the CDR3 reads TGTGCCAGCAGTTCGTCAGGACAGGGTTATGAAAAACTGTTTTTT. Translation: CASSSSGQGYEKLFF.

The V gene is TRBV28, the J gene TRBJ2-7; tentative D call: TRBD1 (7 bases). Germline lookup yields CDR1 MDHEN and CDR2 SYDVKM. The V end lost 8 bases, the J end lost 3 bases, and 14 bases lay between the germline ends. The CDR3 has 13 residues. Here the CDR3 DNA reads TGTGCCAGCTTCCAGGGGGGTCACTACGAGCAGTACTTC. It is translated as CASFQGGHYEQYF.

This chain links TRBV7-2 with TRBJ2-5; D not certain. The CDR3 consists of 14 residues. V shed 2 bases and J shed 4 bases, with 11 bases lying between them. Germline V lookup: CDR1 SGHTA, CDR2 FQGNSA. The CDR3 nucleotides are TGTGCCAGCAGCTTAACATTCTCTCCAGAGACCCAGTACTTC. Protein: CASSLTFSPETQYF.

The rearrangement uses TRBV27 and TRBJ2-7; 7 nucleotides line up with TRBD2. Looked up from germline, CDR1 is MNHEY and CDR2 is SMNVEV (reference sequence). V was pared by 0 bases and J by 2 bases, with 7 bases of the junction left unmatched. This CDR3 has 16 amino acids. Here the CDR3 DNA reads TGTGCCAGCAGTTTATCGCGGCTAGCGGACCCCTACGAGCAGTACTTC. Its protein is CASSLSRLADPYEQYF.

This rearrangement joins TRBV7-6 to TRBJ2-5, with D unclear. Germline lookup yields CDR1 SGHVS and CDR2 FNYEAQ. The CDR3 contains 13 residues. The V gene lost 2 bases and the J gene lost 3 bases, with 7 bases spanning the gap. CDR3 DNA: TGTGCCAGCAGCTTATCTAATAAAGAGACCCAGTACTTC. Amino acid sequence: CASSLSNKETQYF.

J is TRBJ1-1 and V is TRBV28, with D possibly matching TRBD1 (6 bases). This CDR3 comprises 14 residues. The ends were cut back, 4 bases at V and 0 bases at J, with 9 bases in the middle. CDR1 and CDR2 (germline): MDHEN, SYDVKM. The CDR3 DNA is TGTGCCAGCAGTTCCGAGGGGGTGAACACTGAAGCTTTCTTT. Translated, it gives CASSSEGVNTEAFF.

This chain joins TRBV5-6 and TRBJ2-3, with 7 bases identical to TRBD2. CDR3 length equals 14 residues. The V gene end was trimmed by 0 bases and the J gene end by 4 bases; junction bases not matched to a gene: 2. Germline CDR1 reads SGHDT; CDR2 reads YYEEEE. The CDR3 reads CASSLASGPDTQYF. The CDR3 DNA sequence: TGTGCCAGCAGCTTGGCTAGCGGACCAGATACGCAGTATTTT.

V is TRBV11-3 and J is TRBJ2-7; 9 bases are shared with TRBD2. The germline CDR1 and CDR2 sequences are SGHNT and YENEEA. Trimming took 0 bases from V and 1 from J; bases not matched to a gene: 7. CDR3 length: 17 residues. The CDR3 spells CASSLDWATSGSYEQYF. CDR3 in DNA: TGTGCCAGCAGCTTAGACTGGGCCACTAGCGGGTCCTACGAGCAGTACTTC.

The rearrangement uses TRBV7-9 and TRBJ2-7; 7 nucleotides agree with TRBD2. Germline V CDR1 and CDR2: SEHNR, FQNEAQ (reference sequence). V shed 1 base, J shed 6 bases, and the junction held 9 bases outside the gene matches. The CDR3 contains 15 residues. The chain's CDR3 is CASSLGAGERREQYF. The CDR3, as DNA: TGTGCCAGCAGCTTAGGGGCGGGAGAGAGGCGCGAGCAGTACTTC.

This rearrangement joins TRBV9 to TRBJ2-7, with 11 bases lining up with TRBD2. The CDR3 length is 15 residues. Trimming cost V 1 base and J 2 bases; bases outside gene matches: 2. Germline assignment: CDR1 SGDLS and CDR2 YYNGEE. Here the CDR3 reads CASSVNSGRAYEQYF. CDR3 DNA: TGTGCCAGCAGCGTAAATAGCGGGAGGGCCTACGAGCAGTACTTC.

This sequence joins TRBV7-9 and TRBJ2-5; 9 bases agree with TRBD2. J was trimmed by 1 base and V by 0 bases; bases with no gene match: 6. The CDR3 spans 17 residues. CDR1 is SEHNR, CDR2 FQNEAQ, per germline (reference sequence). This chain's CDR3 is CASSLAWASGVQETQYF. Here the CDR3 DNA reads TGTGCCAGCAGCTTAGCGTGGGCTAGCGGGGTCCAAGAGACCCAGTACTTC.

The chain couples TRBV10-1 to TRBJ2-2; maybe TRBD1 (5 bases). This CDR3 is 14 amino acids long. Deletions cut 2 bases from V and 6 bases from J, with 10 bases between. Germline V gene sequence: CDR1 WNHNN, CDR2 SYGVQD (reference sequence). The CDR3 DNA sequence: TGCGCCAGCAGTGAGCGCAGGGTGGCCGGGGAGCTGTTTTTT. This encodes CASSERRVAGELFF.

The CDR3 DNA follows: TGTGCCAGCAGCTTAAGCGCGGGCCTCTCCTACGAGCAGTACTTC. As protein: CASSLSAGLSYEQYF. The V gene is TRBV7-3, the J gene TRBJ2-7, with D perhaps TRBD2 (5 bases). The V gene lost 1 base and the J gene lost 0 bases, with 10 bases spanning the gap. The V gene's germline CDR1 is SGHTA and CDR2 FQGTGA. The CDR3 has 15 residues.

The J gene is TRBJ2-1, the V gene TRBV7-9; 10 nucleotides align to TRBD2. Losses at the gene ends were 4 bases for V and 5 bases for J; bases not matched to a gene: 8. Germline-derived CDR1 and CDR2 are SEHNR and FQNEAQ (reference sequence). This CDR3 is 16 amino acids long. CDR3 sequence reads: CASSSRLAGPNNEQFF. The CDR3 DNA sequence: TGTGCCAGCAGCTCGAGACTAGCGGGCCCCAACAATGAGCAGTTCTTC.

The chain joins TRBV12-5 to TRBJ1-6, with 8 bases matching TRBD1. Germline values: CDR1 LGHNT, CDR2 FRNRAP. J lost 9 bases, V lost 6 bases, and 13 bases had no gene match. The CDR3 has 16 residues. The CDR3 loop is CASGYGQGGRASPLHF. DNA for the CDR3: TGTGCTAGTGGATACGGACAGGGCGGGAGAGCTTCACCCCTCCACTTT.

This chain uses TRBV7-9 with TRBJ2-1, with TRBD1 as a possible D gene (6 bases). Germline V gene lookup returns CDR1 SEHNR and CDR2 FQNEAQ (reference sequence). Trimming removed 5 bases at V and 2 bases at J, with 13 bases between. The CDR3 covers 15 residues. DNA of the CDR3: TGTGCCAGCAGCAACAGGGTCCTAACCTACAATGAGCAGTTCTTC. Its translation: CASSNRVLTYNEQFF.

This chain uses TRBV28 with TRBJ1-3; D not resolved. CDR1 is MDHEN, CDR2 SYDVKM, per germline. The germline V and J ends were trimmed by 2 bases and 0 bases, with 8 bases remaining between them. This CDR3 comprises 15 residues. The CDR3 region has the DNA TGTGCCAGCAGTTTAATCCCGAGCTCTGGAAACACCATATATTTT. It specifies CASSLIPSSGNTIYF. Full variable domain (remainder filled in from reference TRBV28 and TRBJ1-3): DVKVTQSSRYLVKRTGEKVFLECVQDMDHENMFWYRQDPGLGLRLIYFSYDVKMKEKGDIPEGYSVSREKKERFSLILESASTNQTSMYLCASSLIPSSGNTIYFGEGSWLTVV.

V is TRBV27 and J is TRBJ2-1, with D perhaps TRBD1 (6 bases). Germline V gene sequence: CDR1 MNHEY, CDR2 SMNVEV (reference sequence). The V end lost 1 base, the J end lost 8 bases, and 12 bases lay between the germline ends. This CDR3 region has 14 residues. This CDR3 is CASSLLGRGYEQFF. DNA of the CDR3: TGTGCCAGCAGTTTATTAGGTAGGGGGTATGAGCAGTTCTTC.